What follows are 6 T cell receptor beta chains derived from one specimen sequenced in a study of PD-1 blockade in mismatch repair-deficient tumors. The table came from immunoSEQ multiplex PCR; TCRdb's copy has only in-frame clones and leaves some out. The data contain tens of thousands of clones, about 78% of them singletons. The input for sequencing was peripheral blood, taken 2 weeks after starting pembrolizumab. These receptors originate from an adult with mismatch repair-deficient cancer.

For this clone: This clone may be a read error of a much larger clone one base away. In DNA form, the CDR3 reads TGTGCCAGCAGCTCCACAGATACGCAGTATTTT. Amino acid sequence: CASSSTDTQYF. The chain uses TRBV9 and TRBJ2-3; D is unclear. CDR1 and CDR2 (germline): SGDLS, YYNGEE. The CDR3 is 11 amino acids. Trimming left V 4 bases short and J 2 bases short, with 2 bases between.

The chain links TRBV5-6 to TRBJ2-3; maybe TRBD1 (6 bases). The CDR3 covers 16 residues. V lost 4 bases and J 2 bases, leaving 17 bases between the germline ends. Germline loops: CDR1 SGHDT, CDR2 YYEEEE. CDR3 DNA: TGTGCCAGCAGCCCATACGGGACACACGACACAGATACGCAGTATTTT. Translating it yields CASSPYGTHDTDTQYF.

V is TRBV7-2 and J is TRBJ1-1; 9 bases agree with TRBD1. CDR3 length: 15 amino acids. CDR1 and CDR2 from the germline V gene are SGHTA and FQGNSA. The ends lost 5 bases at V and 11 bases at J; junction bases unmatched: 15. This CDR3 is CASSHGTGRFGRAFF. The CDR3, as DNA: TGTGCCAGCAGCCATGGGACAGGGAGGTTCGGAAGGGCTTTCTTT.

The CDR3 nucleotides are TGTGCCAGCAGCTTAGCAGCTAGCGCGGTGGAGACCCAGTACTTC. Translating gives CASSLAASAVETQYF. J is TRBJ2-5 and V is TRBV11-2, with a tentative D call TRBD2 (6 bases). The CDR3 length is 15 residues. V was trimmed by 1 base and J by 5 bases, leaving 14 bases between them. Germline-derived CDR1 and CDR2 are SGHAT and FQNNGV.

The chain joins TRBV7-3 to TRBJ2-1; perhaps TRBD2 as D (6 bases). V lost 2 bases, J lost 7 bases, and 18 bases lay in between. Germline V gene data show CDR1 as SGHTA and CDR2 as FQGTGA. This CDR3 is built from 16 residues. The CDR3 protein is CASSLLGSGSSNEQFF. Here the CDR3 DNA reads TGTGCCAGCAGCTTATTGGGAAGCGGGTCATCGAATGAGCAGTTCTTC.

V usage is TRBV19 and J usage is TRBJ2-7; D is perhaps TRBD1 or TRBD2 (6 bases each). CDR3 size: 14 residues. V lost 5 bases and J lost 2, with 13 bases in between. Germline assignment: CDR1 LNHDA and CDR2 SQIVND (reference sequence). The CDR3 is CASSLTRGAYEQYF. CDR3 coding DNA: TGTGCCAGTAGTCTCACTAGGGGGGCCTACGAGCAGTACTTC. Full variable domain (remainder filled in from reference TRBV19 and TRBJ2-7): DGGITQSPKYLFRKEGQNVTLSCEQNLNHDAMYWYRQDPGQGLRLIYYSQIVNDFQKGDIAEGYSVSREKKESFPLTVTSAQKNPTAFYLCASSLTRGAYEQYFGPGTRLTVT.